What follows describes a single T cell receptor (beta chain). At the DNA level, this CDR3 is encoded by other sequences in the same sample as well. The data belong to a study of blood T cell repertoires in COVID-19. Overall study: Acute and convalescent COVID-19 specimens originated in the United States, Italy and Spain.

Germline V gene sequence: CDR1 LGHNT, CDR2 FRNRAP. Trimming stripped 6 bases from V and 0 bases from J, with 9 bases between. The CDR3 consists of 14 residues. Original data processing: Amplification of reference gene primers provided the estimated nucleated cell counts. TCRdb's table, derived via immunoSEQ multiplex PCR, lists solely in-frame clones and lacks some. The V and J calls and clone size come from that table; D and trimming were worked out from the DNA. The sample consists of just over 250,000 clones, about 85% of them appearing once. V and J are TRBV12-5 and TRBJ1-3, with D unresolved. This sequence was found in a man between 60 and 75 years old who had recovered from COVID-19. The material sequenced was peripheral blood. This chain's CDR3 is CASGPDSSGNTIYF. The CDR3 DNA reads as TGTGCTAGTGGCCCCGATAGCTCTGGAAACACCATATATTTT.